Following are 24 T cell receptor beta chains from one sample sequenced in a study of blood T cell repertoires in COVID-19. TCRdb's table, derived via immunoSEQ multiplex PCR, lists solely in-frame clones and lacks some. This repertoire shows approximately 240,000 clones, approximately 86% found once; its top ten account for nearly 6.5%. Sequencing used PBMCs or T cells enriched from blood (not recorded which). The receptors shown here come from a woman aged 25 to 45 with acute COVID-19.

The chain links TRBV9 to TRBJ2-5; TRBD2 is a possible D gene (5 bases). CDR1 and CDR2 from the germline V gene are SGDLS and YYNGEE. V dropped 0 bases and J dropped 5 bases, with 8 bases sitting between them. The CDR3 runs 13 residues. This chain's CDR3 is CASSVAGWETQYF. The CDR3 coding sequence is TGTGCCAGCAGCGTAGCGGGGTGGGAGACCCAGTACTTC.

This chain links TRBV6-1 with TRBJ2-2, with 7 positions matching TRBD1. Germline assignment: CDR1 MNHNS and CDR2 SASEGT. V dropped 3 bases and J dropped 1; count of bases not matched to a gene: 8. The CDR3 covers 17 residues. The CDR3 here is CASSEGIQGQNTGELFF. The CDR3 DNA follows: TGTGCCAGCAGTGAGGGGATACAGGGGCAGAACACCGGGGAGCTGTTTTTT.

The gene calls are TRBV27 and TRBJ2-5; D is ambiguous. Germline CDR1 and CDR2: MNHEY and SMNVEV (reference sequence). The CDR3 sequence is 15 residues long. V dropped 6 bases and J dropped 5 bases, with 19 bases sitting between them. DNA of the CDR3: TGTGCCAGCAGCCCTCCCCCCGGTGCTTGGGAGACCCAGTACTTC. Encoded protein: CASSPPPGAWETQYF.

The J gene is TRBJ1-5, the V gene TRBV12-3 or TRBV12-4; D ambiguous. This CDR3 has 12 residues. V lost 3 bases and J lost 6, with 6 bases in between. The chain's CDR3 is CASSFLSQPQHF. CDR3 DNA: TGTGCCAGCAGTTTTCTGAGTCAGCCCCAGCATTTT.

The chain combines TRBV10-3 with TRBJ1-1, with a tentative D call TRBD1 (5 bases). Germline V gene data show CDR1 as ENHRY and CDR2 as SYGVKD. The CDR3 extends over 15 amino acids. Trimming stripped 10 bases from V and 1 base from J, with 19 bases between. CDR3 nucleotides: TGTGCCACTGGGACTGTCGCGGGTGGGAACACTGAAGCTTTCTTT. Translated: CATGTVAGGNTEAFF.

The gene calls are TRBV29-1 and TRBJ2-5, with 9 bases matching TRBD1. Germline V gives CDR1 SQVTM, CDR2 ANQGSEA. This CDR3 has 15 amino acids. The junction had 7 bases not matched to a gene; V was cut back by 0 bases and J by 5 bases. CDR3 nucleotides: TGCAGCGTTGAAGATCGGCTGGGGACAGGGGAGACCCAGTACTTC. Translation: CSVEDRLGTGETQYF.

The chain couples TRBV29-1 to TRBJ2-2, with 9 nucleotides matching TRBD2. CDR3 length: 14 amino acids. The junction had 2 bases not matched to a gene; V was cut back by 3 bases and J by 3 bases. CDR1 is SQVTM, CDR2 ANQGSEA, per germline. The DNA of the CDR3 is TGCAGCGTTGATGGCGGGGGGGACACCGGGGAGCTGTTTTTT. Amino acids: CSVDGGGDTGELFF.

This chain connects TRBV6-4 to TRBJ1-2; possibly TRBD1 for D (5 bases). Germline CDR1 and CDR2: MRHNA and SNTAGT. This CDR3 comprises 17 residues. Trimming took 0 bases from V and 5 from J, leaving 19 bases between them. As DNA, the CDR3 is TGTGCCAGCAGTGACTCGAGTCAAAGGACAACTTTATATGGCTACACCTTC. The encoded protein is CASSDSSQRTTLYGYTF.

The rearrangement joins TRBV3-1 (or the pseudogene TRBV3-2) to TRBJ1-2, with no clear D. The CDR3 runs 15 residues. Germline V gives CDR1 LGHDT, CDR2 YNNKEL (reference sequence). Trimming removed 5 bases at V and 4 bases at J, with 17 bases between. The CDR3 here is CASSETRTRGYGYTF. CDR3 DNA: TGTGCCAGCAGCGAAACGCGTACTCGGGGCTATGGCTACACCTTC.

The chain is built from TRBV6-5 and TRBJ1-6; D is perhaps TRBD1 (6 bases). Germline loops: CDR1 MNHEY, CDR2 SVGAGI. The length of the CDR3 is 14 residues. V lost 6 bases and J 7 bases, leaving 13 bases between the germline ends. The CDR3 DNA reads TGTGCCAGCAGGCCTACAGGGAGCAATTCACCCCTCCACTTT. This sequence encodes CASRPTGSNSPLHF.

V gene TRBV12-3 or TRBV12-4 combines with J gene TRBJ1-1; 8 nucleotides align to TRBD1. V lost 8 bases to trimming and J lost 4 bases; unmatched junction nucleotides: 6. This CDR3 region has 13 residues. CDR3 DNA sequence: TGTGCCAGCGGAAAACAGGGGGTCACTGAAGCTTTCTTT. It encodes CASGKQGVTEAFF.

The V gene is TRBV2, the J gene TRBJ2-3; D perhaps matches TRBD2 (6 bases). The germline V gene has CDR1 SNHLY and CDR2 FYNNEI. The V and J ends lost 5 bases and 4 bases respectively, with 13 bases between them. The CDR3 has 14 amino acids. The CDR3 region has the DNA TGTGCCAGCAGTTCCAGGTCGGGGGCAGATACGCAGTATTTT. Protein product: CASSSRSGADTQYF. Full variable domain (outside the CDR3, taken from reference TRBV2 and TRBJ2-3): EPEVTQTPSHQVTQMGQEVILRCVPISNHLYFYWYRQILGQKVEFLVSFYNNEISEKSEIFDDQFSVERPDGSNFTLKIRSTKLEDSAMYFCASSSRSGADTQYFGPGTRLTVL.

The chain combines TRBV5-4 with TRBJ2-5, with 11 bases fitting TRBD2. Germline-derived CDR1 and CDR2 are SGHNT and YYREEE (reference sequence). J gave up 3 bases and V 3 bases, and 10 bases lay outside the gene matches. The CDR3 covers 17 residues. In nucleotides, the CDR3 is TGTGCCAGCAGCTCGGGTAGCGGGGGGGTACTGAAAGAGACCCAGTACTTC. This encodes CASSSGSGGVLKETQYF.

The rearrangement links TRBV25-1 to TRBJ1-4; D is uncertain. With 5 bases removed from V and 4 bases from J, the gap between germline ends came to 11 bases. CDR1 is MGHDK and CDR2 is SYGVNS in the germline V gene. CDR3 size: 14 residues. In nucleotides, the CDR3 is TGTGCCAGCAGTAGGGTGGAGGGTAATGAAAAACTGTTTTTT. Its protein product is CASSRVEGNEKLFF. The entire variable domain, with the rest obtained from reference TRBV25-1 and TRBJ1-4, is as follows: EADIYQTPRYLVIGTGKKITLECSQTMGHDKMYWYQQDPGMELHLIHYSYGVNSTEKGDLSSESTVSRIRTEHFPLTLESARPSHTSQYLCASSRVEGNEKLFFGSGTQLSVL.

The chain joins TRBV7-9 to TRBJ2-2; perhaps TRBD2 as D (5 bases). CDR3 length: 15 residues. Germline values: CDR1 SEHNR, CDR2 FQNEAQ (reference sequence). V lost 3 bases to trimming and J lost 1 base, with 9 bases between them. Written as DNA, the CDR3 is TGTGCCAGCAGCTTGGTTGAGGGGAACACCGGGGAGCTGTTTTTT. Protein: CASSLVEGNTGELFF.

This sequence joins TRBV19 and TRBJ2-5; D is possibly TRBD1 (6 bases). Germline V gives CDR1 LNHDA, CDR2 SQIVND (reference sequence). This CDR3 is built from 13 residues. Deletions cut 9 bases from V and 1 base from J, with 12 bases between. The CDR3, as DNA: TGTGCCAGCAGCGCACAGGGCCAAGAGACCCAGTACTTC. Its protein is CASSAQGQETQYF.

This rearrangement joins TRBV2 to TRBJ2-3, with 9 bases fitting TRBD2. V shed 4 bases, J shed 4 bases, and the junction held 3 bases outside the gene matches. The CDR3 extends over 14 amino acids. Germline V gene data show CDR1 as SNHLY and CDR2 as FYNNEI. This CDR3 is CASSVAGEADTQYF. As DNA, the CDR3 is TGTGCCAGCAGTGTAGCGGGAGAGGCAGATACGCAGTATTTT.

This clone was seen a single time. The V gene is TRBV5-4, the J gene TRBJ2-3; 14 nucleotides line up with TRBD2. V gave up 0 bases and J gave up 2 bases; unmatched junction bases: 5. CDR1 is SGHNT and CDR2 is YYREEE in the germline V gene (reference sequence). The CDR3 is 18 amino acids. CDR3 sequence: CASSLGLAGGIDTDTQYF. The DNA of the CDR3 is TGTGCCAGCAGCTTGGGACTAGCGGGGGGGATTGACACAGATACGCAGTATTTT.

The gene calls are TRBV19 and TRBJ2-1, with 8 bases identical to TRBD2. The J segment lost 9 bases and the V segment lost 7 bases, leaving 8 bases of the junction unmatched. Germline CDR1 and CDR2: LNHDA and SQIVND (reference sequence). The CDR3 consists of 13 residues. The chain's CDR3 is CASTGTRVGEQFF. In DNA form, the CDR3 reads TGTGCCAGTACCGGGACTAGGGTGGGTGAGCAGTTCTTC.

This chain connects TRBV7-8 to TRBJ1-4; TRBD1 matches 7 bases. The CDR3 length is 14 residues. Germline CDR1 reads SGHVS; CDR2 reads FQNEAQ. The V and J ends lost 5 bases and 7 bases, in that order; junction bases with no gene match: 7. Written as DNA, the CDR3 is TGTGCCAGCAGCCCCGGGACAGTTCGTGAAAAACTGTTTTTT. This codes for CASSPGTVREKLFF. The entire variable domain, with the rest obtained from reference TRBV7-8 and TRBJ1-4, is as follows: GAGVSQSPRYKVAKRGQDVALRCDPISGHVSLFWYQQALGQGPEFLTYFQNEAQLDKSGLPSDRFFAERPEGSVSTLKIQRTQQEDSAVYLCASSPGTVREKLFFGSGTQLSVL.

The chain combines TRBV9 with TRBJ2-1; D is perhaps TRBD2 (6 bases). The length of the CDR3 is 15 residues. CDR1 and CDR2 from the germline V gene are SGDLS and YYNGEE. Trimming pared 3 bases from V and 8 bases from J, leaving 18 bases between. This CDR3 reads CASSGSGTWDDEQFF. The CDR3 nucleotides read TGTGCCAGCAGCGGCTCCGGGACTTGGGACGATGAGCAGTTCTTC.

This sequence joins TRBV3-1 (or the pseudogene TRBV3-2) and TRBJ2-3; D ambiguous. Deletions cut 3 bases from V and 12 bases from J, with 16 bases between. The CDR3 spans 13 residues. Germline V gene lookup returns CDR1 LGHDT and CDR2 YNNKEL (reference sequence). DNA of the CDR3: TGTGCCAGCAGCCACGAGCGAGGCTCTACCCAGTATTTT. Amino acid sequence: CASSHERGSTQYF.

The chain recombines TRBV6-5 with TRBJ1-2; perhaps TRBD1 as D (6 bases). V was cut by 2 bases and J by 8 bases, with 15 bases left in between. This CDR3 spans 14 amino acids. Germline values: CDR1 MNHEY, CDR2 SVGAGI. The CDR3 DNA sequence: TGTGCCAGCAGTTACAGGCAGGGGTCGGGAGGCTACACCTTC. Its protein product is CASSYRQGSGGYTF.

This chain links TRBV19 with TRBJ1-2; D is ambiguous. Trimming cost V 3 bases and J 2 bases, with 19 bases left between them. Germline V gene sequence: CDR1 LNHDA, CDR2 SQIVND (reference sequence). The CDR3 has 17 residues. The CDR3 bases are TGTGCCAGTAGTATCGGGTGGGGTTCGAGGAGGAACTATGGCTACACCTTC. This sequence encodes CASSIGWGSRRNYGYTF.